These 10 T cell receptor beta chains were all obtained from the same sample, sequenced in a study of blood T cell repertoires in COVID-19. Measured with immunoSEQ multiplex PCR; TCRdb has only the in-frame clones, and not every one. This table has around 370,000 clones, 85% to 90% appearing once. The sequenced sample was peripheral blood. These TCRs come from a woman aged 70 to 79 with COVID-19, enrolled during active disease.

The rearrangement links TRBV18 to TRBJ1-6; maybe TRBD1 (5 bases). The V and J ends lost 3 bases and 13 bases respectively, with 16 bases between them. The CDR3 extends over 14 amino acids. CDR1 is KGHSH, CDR2 LQKENI, per germline. The CDR3 region has the DNA TGTGCCAGCTCACCGGGGGGTCAGGGTTGGCCCCTCCACTTT. Translated, it gives CASSPGGQGWPLHF.

A few counts support this clone. This rearrangement joins TRBV7-9 to TRBJ2-5, with TRBD1 matching 11 bases. V gave up 5 bases and J gave up 5 bases; unmatched junction bases: 10. There are 16 residues in the CDR3. CDR1 and CDR2 from the germline V gene are SEHNR and FQNEAQ (reference sequence). CDR3 loop: CASSVGQGAQWETQYF. CDR3 coding DNA: TGTGCCAGCAGCGTCGGACAGGGGGCGCAATGGGAGACCCAGTACTTC.

The V gene is TRBV21-1, the J gene TRBJ2-3; TRBD1, as called in the table, went unchecked against the DNA. TRBV21-1 is shown as a pseudogene. This CDR3 region has 16 residues. CDR3 in DNA: TGTGCCAGCAGCAAAGGAACTCGCAGGGGGAATGATACGCAGTATTTT. This gives the protein CASSKGTRRGNDTQYF.

The V gene is TRBV7-9, the J gene TRBJ1-2, with D uncertain. CDR3 length equals 15 residues. Germline CDR1 and CDR2: SEHNR and FQNEAQ (reference sequence). With 4 bases removed from V and 2 bases from J, the gap between germline ends came to 14 bases. CDR3 bases: TGTGCCAGCAGCTCCCGGGTCCTGGCGAACTATGGCTACACCTTC. As protein: CASSSRVLANYGYTF.

V and J are TRBV5-1 and TRBJ2-2, with D maybe TRBD2 (5 bases). There are 15 residues in the CDR3. Germline V lookup: CDR1 SGHRS, CDR2 YFSETQ. The V end lost 5 bases, the J end lost 5 bases, and 16 bases lay between the germline ends. As DNA, the CDR3 is TGCGCCAGCAGACCCACACCCTCGGGGACCGGGGAGCTGTTTTTT. This encodes CASRPTPSGTGELFF. Full variable domain (outside the CDR3, taken from reference TRBV5-1 and TRBJ2-2): KAGVTQTPRYLIKTRGQQVTLSCSPISGHRSVSWYQQTPGQGLQFLFEYFSETQRNKGNFPGRFSGRQFSNSRSEMNVSTLELGDSALYLCASRPTPSGTGELFFGEGSRLTVL.

In nucleotides, the CDR3 is TGTGCCAGCAGCCCTTATAGCGGAATTAACACAGATACGCAGTATTTT. Translating gives CASSPYSGINTDTQYF. The V call is TRBV28, the J call TRBJ2-3; tentatively, D is TRBD2 (6 bases). V was trimmed by 6 bases and J by 2 bases, leaving 18 bases between them. Germline-derived CDR1 and CDR2 are MDHEN and SYDVKM. The CDR3 consists of 16 residues.

This rearrangement joins TRBV28 to TRBJ1-2, with D perhaps matching TRBD1 (6 bases). The CDR3 loop spans 16 amino acids. Trimming took 5 bases from V and 4 from J, leaving 20 bases between them. Germline-derived CDR1 and CDR2 are MDHEN and SYDVKM. The DNA of the CDR3 is TGTGCCAGCAGTCCCCTGGGGGGGCAGCCCTCCTATGGCTACACCTTC. Amino acids: CASSPLGGQPSYGYTF.

The table lists this clone with a few counts. The chain is built from TRBV2 and TRBJ2-3, with a tentative D call TRBD1 (5 bases). Between the trimmed V and J ends, which lost 6 bases and 1 base, there was a span of 5 bases. The CDR3 runs to 12 residues. Germline CDR1 reads SNHLY; CDR2 reads FYNNEI. In nucleotides, the CDR3 is TGTGCCAGCAGACAGGGCACAGATACGCAGTATTTT. Translating gives CASRQGTDTQYF. The variable domain in full, with the rest retrieved from reference TRBV2 and TRBJ2-3, is EPEVTQTPSHQVTQMGQEVILRCVPISNHLYFYWYRQILGQKVEFLVSFYNNEISEKSEIFDDQFSVERPDGSNFTLKIRSTKLEDSAMYFCASRQGTDTQYFGPGTRLTVL.

This chain uses TRBV2 with TRBJ1-2; D gene uncertain. The germline V gene has CDR1 SNHLY and CDR2 FYNNEI. There are 12 residues in the CDR3. Trimming removed 8 bases at V and 8 bases at J, with 15 bases between. The CDR3 protein is CASGEDLGGYTF. Here the CDR3 DNA reads TGTGCCAGCGGGGAGGACCTGGGGGGCTACACCTTC.

The rearrangement links TRBV13 to TRBJ1-4, with 8 bases matching TRBD1. V lost 5 bases to trimming and J lost 8 bases; unmatched junction nucleotides: 10. CDR1 is PRHDT, CDR2 FYEKMQ, per germline (reference sequence). There are 15 residues in the CDR3. The CDR3 reads CASSRGRGLEEKLFF. The CDR3 coding sequence is TGTGCCAGCAGCCGCGGCAGGGGGCTAGAAGAAAAACTGTTTTTT.